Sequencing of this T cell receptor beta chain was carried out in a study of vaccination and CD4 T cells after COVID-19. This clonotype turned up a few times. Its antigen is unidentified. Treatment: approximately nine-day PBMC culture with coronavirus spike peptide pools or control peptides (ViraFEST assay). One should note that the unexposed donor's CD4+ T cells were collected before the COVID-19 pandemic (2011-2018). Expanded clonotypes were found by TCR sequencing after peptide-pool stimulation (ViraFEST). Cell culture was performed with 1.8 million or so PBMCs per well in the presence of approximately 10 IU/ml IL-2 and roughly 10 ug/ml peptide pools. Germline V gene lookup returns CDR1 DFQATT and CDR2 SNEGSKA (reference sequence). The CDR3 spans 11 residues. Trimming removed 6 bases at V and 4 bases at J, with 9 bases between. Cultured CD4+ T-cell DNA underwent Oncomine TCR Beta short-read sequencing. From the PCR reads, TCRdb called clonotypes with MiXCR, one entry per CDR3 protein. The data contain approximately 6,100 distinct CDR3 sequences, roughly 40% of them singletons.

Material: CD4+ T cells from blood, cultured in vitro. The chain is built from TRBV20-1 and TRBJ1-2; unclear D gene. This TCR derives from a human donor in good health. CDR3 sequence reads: CSASDGYGYTF. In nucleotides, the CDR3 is TGCAGTGCCTCGGACGGCTATGGCTACACCTTC.